Following are 5 T cell receptor beta chains from one sample sequenced in a study of STAT3 mutations in large granular lymphocyte leukemia. Notes on the study in general: Every T-LGLL patient had at least one immunodominant TCRbeta clonotype.

Here immunoSEQ multiplex PCR was the method, and the copy in TCRdb shows in-frame clones only, minus some. The sample has approximately 29,000 clones; around 88% are singletons. These receptors are not linked to any known antigen. Sequencing was carried out using peripheral blood mononuclear cells. Receptors were obtained from a man aged 60 to 75 with T-cell large granular lymphocyte leukemia. Some clones in this sample may be carry-over from other donors' samples.

The rearrangement links TRBV7-8 to TRBJ2-5, with a possible D match to TRBD1 (6 bases). This CDR3 contains 18 residues. Looked up from germline, CDR1 is SGHVS and CDR2 is FQNEAQ. Trimming removed 5 bases from V and 5 bases from J, with 27 bases in between. This CDR3 is CASSATRDTRGLFETQYF. Here the CDR3 DNA reads TGTGCCAGCAGCGCGACCCGGGACACAAGGGGATTGTTCGAGACCCAGTACTTC.

The genes are TRBV28 and TRBJ1-1, with D possibly being TRBD1 (6 bases). Per the germline V gene, CDR1 is MDHEN and CDR2 is SYDVKM. V lost 3 bases and J lost 10, with 21 bases in between. The CDR3 totals 15 residues. In DNA, the CDR3 is TGTGCCAGCAGTTTGTTACACGGGGGAGGGGGAGCAGCTTTCTTT. Residues: CASSLLHGGGGAAFF.

This chain joins TRBV19 and TRBJ2-5; D perhaps matches TRBD2 (7 bases). The CDR3 is made up of 13 amino acids. The V gene's germline CDR1 is LNHDA and CDR2 SQIVND (reference sequence). V was cut by 9 bases and J by 4 bases, with 15 bases left in between. The CDR3 sequence is CASGGGGLETQYF. The CDR3 DNA sequence: TGTGCCAGCGGAGGCGGGGGCTTAGAGACCCAGTACTTC.

This clone was counted once. The V and J genes are TRBV10-3 and TRBJ2-5, with a weak D call TRBD1 (5 bases). Germline loops: CDR1 ENHRY, CDR2 SYGVKD. CDR3 length: 14 residues. V shed 6 bases and J shed 1 base, with 12 bases lying between them. DNA of the CDR3: TGTGCCATCAGCCCCTCCACAGGCCAAGAGACCCAGTACTTC. As protein: CAISPSTGQETQYF.

For this clone: Germline and junction disagree at one end, which may indicate a read error. This chain connects TRBV6-5 to TRBJ2-7; 10 bases align to TRBD1. The CDR3 runs to 13 residues. Germline values: CDR1 MNHEY, CDR2 SVGAGI. The chain's CDR3 is CASSPDRGKLLYF. CDR3 sequence (DNA): TGTGCCAGCTCCCCGGACAGGGGGAAGTTATTATATTTC.